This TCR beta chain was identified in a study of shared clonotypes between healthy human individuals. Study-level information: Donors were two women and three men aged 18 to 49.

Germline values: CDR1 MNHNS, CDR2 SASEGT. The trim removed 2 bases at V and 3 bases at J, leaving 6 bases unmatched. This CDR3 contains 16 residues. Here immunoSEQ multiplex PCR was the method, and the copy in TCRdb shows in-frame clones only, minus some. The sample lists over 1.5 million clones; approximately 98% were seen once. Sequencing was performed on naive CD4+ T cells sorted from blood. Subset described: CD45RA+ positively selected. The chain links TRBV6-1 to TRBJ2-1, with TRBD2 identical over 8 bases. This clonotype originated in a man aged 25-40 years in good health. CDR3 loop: CASSENVAGIYNEQFF. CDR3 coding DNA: TGTGCCAGCAGTGAAAATGTAGCGGGAATCTACAATGAGCAGTTCTTC.